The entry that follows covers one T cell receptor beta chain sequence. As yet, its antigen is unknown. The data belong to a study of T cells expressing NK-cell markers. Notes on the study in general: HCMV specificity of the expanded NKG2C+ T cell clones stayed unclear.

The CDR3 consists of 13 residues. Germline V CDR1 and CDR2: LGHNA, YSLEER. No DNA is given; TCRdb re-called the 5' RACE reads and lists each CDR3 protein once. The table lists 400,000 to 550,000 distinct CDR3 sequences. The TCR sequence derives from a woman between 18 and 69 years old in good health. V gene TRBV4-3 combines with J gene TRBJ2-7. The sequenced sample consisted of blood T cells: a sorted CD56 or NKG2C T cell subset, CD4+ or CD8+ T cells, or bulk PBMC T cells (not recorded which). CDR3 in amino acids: CASSRSKGYEQYF.